What follows are 7 T cell receptor beta chains derived from one specimen sequenced in a study of Ad26.COV2.S vaccination and SARS-CoV-2 variants. Profiling relied on immunoSEQ multiplex PCR, and the TCRdb table lists in-frame clones only, not all of them. The repertoire holds 400,000 to 500,000 clones, with roughly 90% as singletons. Sample treatment: some 20 received Ad26.COV2.S at low or high dose, single or two shots; several received placebo; per-sample allocation not given. Sample collection was performed on day 63 after the first vaccine or placebo injection. The sequences come from peripheral blood, collected in a trial of Ad26.COV2.S vaccine versus placebo. The receptors shown here come from a person aged 18-65 years who received the Ad26.COV2.S COVID-19 vaccine or a placebo.

J is TRBJ1-2 and V is TRBV12-3 or TRBV12-4, with D possibly matching TRBD1 (5 bases). The CDR3 consists of 13 residues. V lost 3 bases and J lost 5, with 10 bases in between. This chain's CDR3 is CASSFAGGYGYTF. CDR3 nucleotides: TGTGCCAGCAGTTTTGCCGGGGGTTATGGCTACACCTTC.

This clone was found a few times. The chain employs TRBV6-2 or TRBV6-3 and TRBJ2-7, with D possibly being TRBD1 or TRBD2 (5 bases each). The CDR3 is 17 residues long. V lost 0 bases, J lost 0 bases, and 15 bases lay in between. From germline, CDR1 is MNHEY and CDR2 SVGEGT. The CDR3 loop reads CASSYSRGTGSSYEQYF. In DNA form, the CDR3 reads TGTGCCAGCAGTTACTCCCGAGGGACGGGGAGCTCCTACGAGCAGTACTTC.

This rearrangement joins TRBV6-4 to TRBJ2-3; D perhaps matches TRBD1 (5 bases). The germline gives CDR1 MRHNA, CDR2 SNTAGT. Trimming took 0 bases from V and 6 from J, leaving 10 bases between them. This CDR3 region has 14 residues. CDR3 sequence reads: CASSDSTDLDTQYF. The CDR3 DNA follows: TGTGCCAGCAGTGACTCGACAGACCTGGATACGCAGTATTTT.

The rearrangement uses TRBV2 and TRBJ2-3, with D unresolved. The germline CDR1 and CDR2 sequences are SNHLY and FYNNEI. The V gene lost 3 bases and the J gene lost 0 bases, with 10 bases spanning the gap. The CDR3 totals 15 residues. In DNA, the CDR3 is TGTGCCAGCAGTGATCCGCAGACCAGCACAGATACGCAGTATTTT. Translated, it gives CASSDPQTSTDTQYF.

The chain couples TRBV7-9 to TRBJ2-1, with TRBD2 matching 7 bases. This CDR3 has 14 residues. CDR1 SEHNR and CDR2 FQNEAQ come from the germline V gene (reference sequence). With 4 bases clipped from V and 9 bases from J, the junction kept 9 bases outside the gene matches. CDR3 coding DNA: TGTGCCAGCAGCTCGCAAAGGTGGGGGGGTGAGCAGTTCTTC. Translating it yields CASSSQRWGGEQFF.

The rearrangement links TRBV9 to TRBJ2-3; D uncertain. The germline CDR1 and CDR2 sequences are SGDLS and YYNGEE. The CDR3 covers 15 residues. Trimming took off 4 bases at V and 3 bases at J, with 15 bases between the two ends. The CDR3, as DNA: TGTGCCAGCAGCTACCACTCTGATGGGACAGATACGCAGTATTTT. Its protein product is CASSYHSDGTDTQYF.

This clone was seen only a few times. The J gene is TRBJ2-7, the V gene TRBV15; D unclear. V was shortened by 2 bases and J by 3 bases, with 8 bases between the two germline ends. Germline-derived CDR1 and CDR2 are LNHNV and YYDKDF (reference sequence). This CDR3 has 13 residues. The CDR3 region is CATSRREYYEQYF. In nucleotides, the CDR3 is TGTGCCACCAGCAGAAGGGAATACTACGAGCAGTACTTC.